The entry below gives a single TCR beta chain sequence along with its context. Its antigen remains unidentified. These data come from a study of T cell repertoires in cytomegalovirus infection. Study-level background: Matching HLA type and CMV infection were both indicated by public TCR beta signatures. Regarding the study as a whole: Identification of carriers of CMV plus the relevant HLA was achieved through cumulative public TCR beta family frequency. Clonotype analysis showed dominance of the ex vivo response by HLA-C-restricted CMV-specific TCR beta clonotypes.

TCRdb ran MiXCR on the reads and lists one entry per CDR3 protein. The table shows over 450,000 distinct CDR3 sequences, with around 11% occurring only once. CDR1 and CDR2 from the germline V gene are MNHEY and SVGAGI. This CDR3 spans 17 amino acids. Deletions cut 0 bases from V and 3 bases from J, with 15 bases between. The chain employs TRBV6-5 and TRBJ2-4; D is possibly TRBD1 (7 bases). This TCR was sampled from a human donor in good health (CMV status not recorded). Some clones in this sample may be carry-over from other donors' samples. Input material: PBMCs. CDR3 DNA: TGTGCCAGCAGTTACTCCGCAGGGGGAGGCGGCAAAAACATTCAGTACTTC. This translates into CASSYSAGGGGKNIQYF.